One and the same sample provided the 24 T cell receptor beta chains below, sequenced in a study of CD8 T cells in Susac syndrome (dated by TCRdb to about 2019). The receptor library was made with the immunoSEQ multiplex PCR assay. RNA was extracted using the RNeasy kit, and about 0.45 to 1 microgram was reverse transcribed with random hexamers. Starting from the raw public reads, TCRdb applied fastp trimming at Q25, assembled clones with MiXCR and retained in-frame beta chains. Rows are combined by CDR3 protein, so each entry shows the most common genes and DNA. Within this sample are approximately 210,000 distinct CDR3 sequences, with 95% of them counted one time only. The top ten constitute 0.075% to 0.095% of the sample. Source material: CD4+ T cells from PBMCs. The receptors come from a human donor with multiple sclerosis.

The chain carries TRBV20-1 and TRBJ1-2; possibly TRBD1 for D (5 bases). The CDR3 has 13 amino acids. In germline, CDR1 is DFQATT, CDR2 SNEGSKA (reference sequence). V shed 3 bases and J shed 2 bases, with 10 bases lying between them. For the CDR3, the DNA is TGCAGTGCTAGCCAGACAGCCAACTATGGCTACACCTTC. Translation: CSASQTANYGYTF.

This CDR3 reads CASSLARLAGVEEQYF. For the CDR3, the DNA is TGTGCCAGCAGCTTAGCGCGTCTAGCGGGTGTAGAAGAGCAGTACTTC. V is TRBV7-2 and J is TRBJ2-7; TRBD2 agrees at 8 bases. Germline V gives CDR1 SGHTA, CDR2 FQGNSA. The CDR3 has 16 amino acids. The J segment lost 7 bases and the V segment lost 0 bases, leaving 11 bases of the junction unmatched.

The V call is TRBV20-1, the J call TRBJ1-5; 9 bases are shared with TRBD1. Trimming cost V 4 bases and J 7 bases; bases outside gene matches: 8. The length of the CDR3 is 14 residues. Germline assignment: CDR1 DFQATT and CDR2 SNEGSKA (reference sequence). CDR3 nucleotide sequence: TGCAGTGCTATACGGGACAGGGTTGGGCAGCCCCAGCATTTT. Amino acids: CSAIRDRVGQPQHF.

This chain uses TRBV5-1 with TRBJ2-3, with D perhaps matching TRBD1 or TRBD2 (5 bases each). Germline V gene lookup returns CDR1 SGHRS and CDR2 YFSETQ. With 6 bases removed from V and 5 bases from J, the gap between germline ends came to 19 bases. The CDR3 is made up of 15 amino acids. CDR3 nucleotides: TGCGCCAGCAACGGCAGAGGGGATGCCGTAGATACGCAGTATTTT. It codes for CASNGRGDAVDTQYF.

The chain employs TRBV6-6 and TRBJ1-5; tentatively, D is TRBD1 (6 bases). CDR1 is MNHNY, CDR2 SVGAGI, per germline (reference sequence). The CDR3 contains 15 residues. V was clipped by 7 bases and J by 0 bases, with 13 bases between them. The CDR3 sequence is CASKGQLHSNQPQHF. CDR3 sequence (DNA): TGTGCCAGCAAAGGACAGTTACATAGCAATCAGCCCCAGCATTTT.

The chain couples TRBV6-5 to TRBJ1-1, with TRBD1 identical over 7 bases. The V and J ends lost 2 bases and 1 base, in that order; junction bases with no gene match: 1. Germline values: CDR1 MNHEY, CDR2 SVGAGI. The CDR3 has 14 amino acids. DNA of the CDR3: TGTGCCAGCAGTTACCGGACAGGGAACACTGAAGCTTTCTTT. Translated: CASSYRTGNTEAFF.

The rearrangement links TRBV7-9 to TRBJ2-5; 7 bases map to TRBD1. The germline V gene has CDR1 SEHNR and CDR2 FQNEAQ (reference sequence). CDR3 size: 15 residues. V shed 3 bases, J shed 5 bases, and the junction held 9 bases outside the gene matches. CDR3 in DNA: TGTGCCAGCAGCTTTGAGGGGGCGAATGTCGAGACCCAGTACTTC. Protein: CASSFEGANVETQYF. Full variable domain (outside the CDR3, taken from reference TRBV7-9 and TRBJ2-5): DTGVSQNPRHKITKRGQNVTFRCDPISEHNRLYWYRQTLGQGPEFLTYFQNEAQLEKSRLLSDRFSAERPKGSFSTLEIQRTEQGDSAMYLCASSFEGANVETQYFGPGTRLLVL.

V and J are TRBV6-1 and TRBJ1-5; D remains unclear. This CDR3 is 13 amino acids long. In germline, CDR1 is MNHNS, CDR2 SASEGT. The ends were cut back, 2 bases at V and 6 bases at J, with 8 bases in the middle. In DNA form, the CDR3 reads TGTGCCAGCAGTGAATTTCACGGTCAGCCCCAGCATTTT. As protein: CASSEFHGQPQHF.

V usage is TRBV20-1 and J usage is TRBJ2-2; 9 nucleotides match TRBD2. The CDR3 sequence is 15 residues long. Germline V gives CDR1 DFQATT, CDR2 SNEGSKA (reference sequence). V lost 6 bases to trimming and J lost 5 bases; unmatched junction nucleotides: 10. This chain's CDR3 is CSAMIAGVGTGELFF. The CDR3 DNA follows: TGCAGTGCCATGATAGCGGGAGTAGGGACCGGGGAGCTGTTTTTT.

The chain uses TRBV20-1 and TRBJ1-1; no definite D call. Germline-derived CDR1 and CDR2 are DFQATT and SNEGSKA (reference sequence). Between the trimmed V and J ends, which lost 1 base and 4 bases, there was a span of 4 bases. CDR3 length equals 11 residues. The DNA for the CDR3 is TGCAGTGCTAGAGGACCCACTGAAGCTTTCTTT. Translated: CSARGPTEAFF.

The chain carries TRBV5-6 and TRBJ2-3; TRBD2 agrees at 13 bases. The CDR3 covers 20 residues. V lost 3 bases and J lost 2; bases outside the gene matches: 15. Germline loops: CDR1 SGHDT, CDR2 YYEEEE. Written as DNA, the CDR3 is TGTGCCAGCAGCTCGGATCTGTCGACCGGGACTAGCGGGACCACAGATACGCAGTATTTT. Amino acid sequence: CASSSDLSTGTSGTTDTQYF.

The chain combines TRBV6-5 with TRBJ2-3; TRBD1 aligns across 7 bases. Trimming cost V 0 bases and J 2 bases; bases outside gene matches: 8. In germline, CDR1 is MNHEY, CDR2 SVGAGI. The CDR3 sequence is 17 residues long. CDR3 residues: CASSYSAGTDNTDTQYF. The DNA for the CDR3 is TGTGCCAGCAGTTACTCTGCTGGGACAGATAACACAGATACGCAGTATTTT.

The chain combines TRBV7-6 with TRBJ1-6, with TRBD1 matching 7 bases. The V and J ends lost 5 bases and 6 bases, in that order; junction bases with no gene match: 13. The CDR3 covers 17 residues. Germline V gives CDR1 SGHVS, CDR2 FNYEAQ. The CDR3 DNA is TGTGCCAGCAGCCCTGGACAGGCAAAAGCCCCTAATTCACCCCTCCACTTT. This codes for CASSPGQAKAPNSPLHF.

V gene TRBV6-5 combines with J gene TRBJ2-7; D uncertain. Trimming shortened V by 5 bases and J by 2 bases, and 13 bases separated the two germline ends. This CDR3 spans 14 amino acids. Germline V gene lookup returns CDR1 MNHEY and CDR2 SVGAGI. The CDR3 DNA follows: TGTGCCAGCAGTCCCCGCGGCGGTACCTACGAGCAGTACTTC. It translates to CASSPRGGTYEQYF.

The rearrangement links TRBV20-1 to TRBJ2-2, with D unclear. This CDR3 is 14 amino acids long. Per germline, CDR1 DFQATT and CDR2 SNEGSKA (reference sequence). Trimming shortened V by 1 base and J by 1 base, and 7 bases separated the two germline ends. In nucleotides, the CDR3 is TGCAGTGCTAGAGGACTGGGGAACACCGGGGAGCTGTTTTTT. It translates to CSARGLGNTGELFF.

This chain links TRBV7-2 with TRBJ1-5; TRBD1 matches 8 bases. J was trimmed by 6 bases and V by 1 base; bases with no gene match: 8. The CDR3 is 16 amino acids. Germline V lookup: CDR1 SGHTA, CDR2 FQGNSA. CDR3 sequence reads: CASSLVGQGATQPQHF. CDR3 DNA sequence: TGTGCCAGCAGCTTAGTGGGGCAGGGGGCGACTCAGCCCCAGCATTTT.

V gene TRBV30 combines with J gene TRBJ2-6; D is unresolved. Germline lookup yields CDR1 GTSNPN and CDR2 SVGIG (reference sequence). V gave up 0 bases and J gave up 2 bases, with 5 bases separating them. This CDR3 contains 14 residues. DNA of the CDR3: TGTGCCTGGAGTGTACTGCCTGGGGCCAACGTCCTGACTTTC. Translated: CAWSVLPGANVLTF.

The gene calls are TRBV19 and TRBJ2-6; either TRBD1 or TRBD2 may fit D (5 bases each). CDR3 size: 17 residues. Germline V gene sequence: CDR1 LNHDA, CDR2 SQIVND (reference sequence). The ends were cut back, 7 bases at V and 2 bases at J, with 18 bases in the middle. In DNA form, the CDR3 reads TGTGCCAGTACTCCGGGACCTAGAAGAGCTGGGGCCAACGTCCTGACTTTC. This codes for CASTPGPRRAGANVLTF.

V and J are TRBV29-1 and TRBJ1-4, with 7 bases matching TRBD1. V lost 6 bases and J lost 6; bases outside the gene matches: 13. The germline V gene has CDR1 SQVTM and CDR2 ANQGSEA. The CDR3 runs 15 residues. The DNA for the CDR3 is TGCAGCGTAGCTGACAGGGATACGGTCTATGAAAAACTGTTTTTT. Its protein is CSVADRDTVYEKLFF.

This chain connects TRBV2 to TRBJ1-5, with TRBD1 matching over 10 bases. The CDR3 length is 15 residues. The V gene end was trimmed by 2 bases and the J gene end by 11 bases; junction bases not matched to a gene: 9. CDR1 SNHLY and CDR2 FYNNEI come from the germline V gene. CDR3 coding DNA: TGTGCCAGCAGTGAAAGGGGACAGGGGTGGGGTGCCCAGCATTTT. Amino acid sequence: CASSERGQGWGAQHF.

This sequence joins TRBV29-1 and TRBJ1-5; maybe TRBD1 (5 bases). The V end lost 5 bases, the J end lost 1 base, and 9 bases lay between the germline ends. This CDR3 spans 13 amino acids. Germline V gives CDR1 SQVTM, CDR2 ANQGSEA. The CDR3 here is CSVSPGSNQPQHF. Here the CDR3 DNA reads TGCAGCGTTTCTCCAGGGAGCAATCAGCCCCAGCATTTT.

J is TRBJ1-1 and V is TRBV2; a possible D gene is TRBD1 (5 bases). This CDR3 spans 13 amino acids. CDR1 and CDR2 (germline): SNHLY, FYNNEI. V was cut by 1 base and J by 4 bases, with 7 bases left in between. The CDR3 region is CASSEVGGTEAFF. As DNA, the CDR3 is TGTGCCAGCAGTGAAGTGGGGGGCACTGAAGCTTTCTTT.

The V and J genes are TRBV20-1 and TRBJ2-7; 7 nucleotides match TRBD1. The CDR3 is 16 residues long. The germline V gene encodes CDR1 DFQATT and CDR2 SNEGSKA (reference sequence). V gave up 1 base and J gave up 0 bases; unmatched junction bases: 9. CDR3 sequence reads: CSARVLGPGGSYEQYF. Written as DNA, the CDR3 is TGCAGTGCTAGAGTCTTGGGTCCAGGGGGCTCCTACGAGCAGTACTTC.

DNA for the CDR3: TGTGCCAGCAGCCCGTTGAGATGGGACGTACGTGGCTACACCTTC. Translating gives CASSPLRWDVRGYTF. The chain is built from TRBV7-9 and TRBJ1-2; a weak D match, TRBD1 (5 bases). The CDR3 has 15 residues. Deletions cut 5 bases from V and 7 bases from J, with 20 bases between. Germline V gene data show CDR1 as SEHNR and CDR2 as FQNEAQ (reference sequence).